The sequence of this T cell receptor beta chain was determined in a study of blood T cell repertoires in COVID-19. Trimming removed 3 bases from V and 6 bases from J, with 9 bases in between. Germline V gene sequence: CDR1 SEHNR, CDR2 FQNEAQ (reference sequence). This CDR3 has 13 amino acids. Profiled with immunoSEQ multiplex PCR; TCRdb holds only in-frame clones, not every one. The data contain 140,000 or so clones, around 90% of them singletons. The clonotype originates from a man aged 55-75 years with active or convalescent COVID-19. The chain recombines TRBV7-9 with TRBJ2-4; D remains unclear. Sequencing used peripheral blood. The CDR3 region is CASSLAVLNIQYF. In nucleotides, the CDR3 is TGTGCCAGCAGCTTGGCAGTATTAAACATTCAGTACTTC. Complete variable domain (other parts from reference TRBV7-9 and TRBJ2-4): DTGVSQNPRHKITKRGQNVTFRCDPISEHNRLYWYRQTLGQGPEFLTYFQNEAQLEKSRLLSDRFSAERPKGSFSTLEIQRTEQGDSAMYLCASSLAVLNIQYFGAGTRLSVL.